The next 21 T cell receptor beta chains were all read from a single sample in a study of naive and memory T cell subsets. The beta constant-region primer was an equimolar mix of two oligonucleotides covering TRBC1 and TRBC2. TCRdb re-called the UMI-ligation and nested PCR reads with MiXCR, one entry per CDR3 protein. The sample contains about 85,000 distinct CDR3 sequences, approximately 14% of which appear only once. The specimen was central memory CD4+ T cells from blood. The source is a human donor in good health.

This rearrangement joins TRBV12-3 or TRBV12-4 to TRBJ1-6; 9 bases line up with TRBD1. V dropped 5 bases and J dropped 10; count of bases not matched to a gene: 12. This CDR3 region has 16 residues. CDR3 residues: CASSKQGANLASPLHF. The CDR3 DNA reads TGTGCCAGCAGTAAACAGGGGGCGAACCTTGCCTCACCCCTCCACTTT.

The chain links TRBV18 to TRBJ1-1, with D hard to call. CDR1 KGHSH and CDR2 LQKENI come from the germline V gene. Between the trimmed V and J ends, which lost 2 bases and 1 base, there was a span of 8 bases. The CDR3 contains 14 residues. The CDR3 DNA reads TGTGCCAGCTCACCAATTGACCAGAACACTGAAGCTTTCTTT. It yields the protein CASSPIDQNTEAFF.

This rearrangement joins TRBV5-6 to TRBJ2-1; D call uncertain. Germline CDR1 and CDR2: SGHDT and YYEEEE. There are 16 residues in the CDR3. V lost 2 bases and J 4 bases, leaving 16 bases between the germline ends. As DNA, the CDR3 is TGTGCCAGCAGCTTTTCTCCCGCCGGCCATTACAATGAGCAGTTCTTC. This translates into CASSFSPAGHYNEQFF. The full variable domain, its missing parts supplied by reference TRBV5-6 and TRBJ2-1, is DAGVTQSPTHLIKTRGQQVTLRCSPKSGHDTVSWYQQALGQGPQFIFQYYEEEERQRGNFPDRFSGHQFPNYSSELNVNALLLGDSALYLCASSFSPAGHYNEQFFGPGTRLTVL.

In its sample, this clonotype was seen many times. The V and J genes are TRBV20-1 and TRBJ1-5, with D perhaps matching TRBD1 (6 bases). Germline loops: CDR1 DFQATT, CDR2 SNEGSKA (reference sequence). The CDR3 runs to 15 residues. V lost 6 bases and J 0 bases, leaving 15 bases between the germline ends. This CDR3 reads CSATDRLGSNQPQHF. As DNA, the CDR3 is TGCAGTGCCACGGACAGACTGGGTAGCAATCAGCCCCAGCATTTT.

A few counts support this clonotype. Here the CDR3 DNA reads TGCAGCGTTAAGAGAACTCCTGGCACAGATACGCAGTATTTT. Encoded protein: CSVKRTPGTDTQYF. The gene calls are TRBV29-1 and TRBJ2-3; no definite D call. Trimming cost V 5 bases and J 1 base, with 13 bases left between them. The CDR3 spans 14 residues. Germline CDR1 SQVTM, CDR2 ANQGSEA.

The chain uses TRBV2 and TRBJ1-1, with 9 nucleotides matching TRBD1. The CDR3 has 16 amino acids. Germline V gene sequence: CDR1 SNHLY, CDR2 FYNNEI. The junction had 13 bases not matched to a gene; V was cut back by 6 bases and J by 5 bases. The CDR3 DNA sequence: TGTGCCAGCAGAACCGGGACAGGGCGTATAGGGACTGAAGCTTTCTTT. It encodes CASRTGTGRIGTEAFF. The full variable domain, completed using reference TRBV2 and TRBJ1-1, is EPEVTQTPSHQVTQMGQEVILRCVPISNHLYFYWYRQILGQKVEFLVSFYNNEISEKSEIFDDQFSVERPDGSNFTLKIRSTKLEDSAMYFCASRTGTGRIGTEAFFGQGTRLTVV.

The sample holds many counts of this clonotype. The rearrangement joins TRBV9 to TRBJ2-5; possible D gene TRBD1, 6 bases. The CDR3 has 14 residues. V was pared by 0 bases and J by 5 bases, with 11 bases between. From germline, CDR1 is SGDLS and CDR2 YYNGEE. CDR3 sequence reads: CASSVVPGEETQYF. CDR3 nucleotides: TGTGCCAGCAGCGTAGTCCCAGGGGAGGAGACCCAGTACTTC.

The chain joins TRBV4-2 to TRBJ2-7; 7 bases match TRBD2. J gave up 4 bases and V 3 bases, and 18 bases lay outside the gene matches. Germline assignment: CDR1 LGHNA and CDR2 YNFKEQ. The CDR3 spans 18 residues. The CDR3 loop reads CASSQALSGGITQYEQYF. The DNA for the CDR3 is TGTGCCAGCAGCCAGGCCCTATCCGGGGGGATAACACAATACGAGCAGTACTTC.

This clonotype was recorded at least ten times. J is TRBJ2-3 and V is TRBV20-1; D possibly matches TRBD1 or TRBD2 (5 bases each). V lost 3 bases and J lost 5, with 15 bases in between. The CDR3 is 14 amino acids. CDR1 is DFQATT, CDR2 SNEGSKA, per germline (reference sequence). The CDR3 spells CSASGAQRGDTQYF. CDR3 DNA: TGCAGTGCTAGCGGGGCCCAGAGAGGAGATACGCAGTATTTT.

The rearrangement links TRBV18 to TRBJ2-7; 9 bases are shared with TRBD1. CDR3 size: 14 residues. Germline values: CDR1 KGHSH, CDR2 LQKENI. Trimming took 8 bases from V and 6 from J; bases not matched to a gene: 11. CDR3 DNA sequence: TGTGCCAGCGCCGGGACAGGGTCCAGCTCCGAGCAGTACTTC. Translated, it gives CASAGTGSSSEQYF.

This clonotype occurred a few times. The gene calls are TRBV14 and TRBJ2-1; TRBD1 aligns across 7 bases. The V gene end was trimmed by 4 bases and the J gene end by 1 base; junction bases not matched to a gene: 4. Per germline, CDR1 SGHDN and CDR2 FVKESK. The CDR3 totals 15 residues. The CDR3 DNA follows: TGTGCCAGCAGCCTACCAGGGGGATCCTACAATGAGCAGTTCTTC. Translated: CASSLPGGSYNEQFF.

This clonotype appeared many times. The rearrangement links TRBV20-1 to TRBJ2-7; 13 bases map to TRBD2. Losses at the gene ends were 3 bases for V and 2 bases for J; bases not matched to a gene: 4. There are 15 residues in the CDR3. Looked up from germline, CDR1 is DFQATT and CDR2 is SNEGSKA (reference sequence). CDR3 amino acids: CSASVGTSGTYEQYF. The CDR3 DNA sequence: TGCAGTGCTAGCGTCGGGACTAGCGGGACCTACGAGCAGTACTTC.

Many counts were recorded for this clonotype. This rearrangement joins TRBV10-3 to TRBJ1-4; possible D gene TRBD1, 5 bases. The CDR3 is made up of 13 amino acids. V was shortened by 5 bases and J by 7 bases, with 11 bases between the two germline ends. Germline CDR1 and CDR2: ENHRY and SYGVKD. CDR3 sequence: CAISRGGGEKLFF. CDR3 in DNA: TGTGCCATCAGTAGGGGCGGAGGTGAAAAACTGTTTTTT.

The chain joins TRBV7-8 to TRBJ1-1; D possibly corresponds to TRBD1 (6 bases). The CDR3 is made up of 14 amino acids. Germline-derived CDR1 and CDR2 are SGHVS and FQNEAQ. V lost 3 bases and J lost 4, with 12 bases in between. The CDR3 spells CASSFVKGGTEAFF. For the CDR3, the DNA is TGTGCCAGCAGCTTTGTGAAGGGGGGCACTGAAGCTTTCTTT.

This clonotype was counted many times. This sequence joins TRBV12-3 or TRBV12-4 and TRBJ1-1; D unclear. The CDR3 consists of 12 residues. The V and J ends lost 5 bases and 10 bases respectively, with 14 bases between them. The CDR3 sequence: CASSASGLGAFF. For the CDR3, the DNA is TGTGCCAGCAGTGCCAGCGGGCTCGGAGCTTTCTTT.

The DNA of the CDR3 is TGTGCCAGCAGCCAAGTACCTCGAGGGTTCCAGGGGCGACAAGAGACCCAGTACTTC. This translates into CASSQVPRGFQGRQETQYF. The chain uses TRBV14 and TRBJ2-5; a weak D match, TRBD1 (6 bases). Germline V gives CDR1 SGHDN, CDR2 FVKESK. Trimming stripped 1 base from V and 2 bases from J, with 23 bases between. CDR3 length: 19 amino acids.

This sequence joins TRBV20-1 and TRBJ2-5, with 10 bases identical to TRBD1. Per germline, CDR1 DFQATT and CDR2 SNEGSKA (reference sequence). V dropped 2 bases and J dropped 5; count of bases not matched to a gene: 5. This CDR3 has 14 amino acids. Here the CDR3 reads CSARLGTGAETQYF. CDR3 bases: TGCAGTGCTAGATTAGGGACAGGGGCTGAGACCCAGTACTTC.

V and J are TRBV29-1 and TRBJ2-3; TRBD2 agrees at 9 bases. This CDR3 region has 17 residues. The V segment lost 6 bases and the J segment 5 bases; nucleotides outside the gene matches: 18. CDR1 and CDR2 (germline): SQVTM, ANQGSEA. The CDR3 bases are TGCAGCGTGGGAGAAATTGGCGGGAGGGCCCTCATAGATACGCAGTATTTT. This gives the protein CSVGEIGGRALIDTQYF.

This clonotype was picked up a small number of times. The chain carries TRBV7-8 and TRBJ2-3, with D unresolved. There are 12 residues in the CDR3. In germline, CDR1 is SGHVS, CDR2 FQNEAQ. V was trimmed by 6 bases and J by 7 bases, leaving 11 bases between them. The CDR3 loop is CASSRMGHTQYF. CDR3 sequence (DNA): TGTGCCAGCAGTCGAATGGGCCATACGCAGTATTTT.

V is TRBV5-1 and J is TRBJ1-1; 7 bases are a match to TRBD1. With 4 bases clipped from V and 5 bases from J, the junction kept 5 bases outside the gene matches. Germline V lookup: CDR1 SGHRS, CDR2 YFSETQ. CDR3 size: 13 residues. This chain's CDR3 is CASSIDRETEAFF. In DNA, the CDR3 is TGCGCCAGCAGCATAGACAGGGAGACTGAAGCTTTCTTT.

The rearrangement uses TRBV20-1 and TRBJ2-7; D might be TRBD1 (6 bases). The germline V gene encodes CDR1 DFQATT and CDR2 SNEGSKA (reference sequence). The CDR3 extends over 15 amino acids. The V end was cut by 3 bases, the J end by 4 bases, with 19 bases between. The CDR3 DNA sequence: TGCAGTGCTAGGGACACAGGGACCTCTCTGTACGAGCAGTACTTC. Its protein is CSARDTGTSLYEQYF.